Below are 27 T cell receptor beta chains sequenced from a single sample in a study of blood T cell repertoires in COVID-19. Sequencing was performed with immunoSEQ multiplex PCR; in TCRdb, only in-frame clones are kept and a portion is missing. The sample has around 300,000 clones, approximately 90% seen once. Sequenced material: peripheral blood. The receptor set was obtained from a woman in her twenties or thirties with active or convalescent COVID-19.

The chain uses TRBV11-3 and TRBJ1-1, with 11 bases fitting TRBD1. Germline-derived CDR1 and CDR2 are SGHNT and YENEEA. The V segment lost 1 base and the J segment 4 bases; nucleotides outside the gene matches: 2. The CDR3 sequence is 15 residues long. CDR3 bases: TGTGCCAGCAGCTTAGGGACAGGGGGCGGCACTGAAGCTTTCTTT. Its protein product is CASSLGTGGGTEAFF.

The rearrangement joins TRBV6-6 to TRBJ1-2; D unclear. CDR1 and CDR2 from the germline V gene are MNHNY and SVGAGI (reference sequence). This CDR3 is 13 amino acids long. The germline V and J ends were trimmed by 6 bases and 2 bases, with 10 bases remaining between them. The CDR3 nucleotides are TGTGCCAGCAGCCCCCCCGGGAACTATGGCTACACCTTC. The encoded protein is CASSPPGNYGYTF.

The rearrangement uses TRBV7-3 and TRBJ2-2, with D hard to call. The CDR3 has 13 amino acids. CDR1 and CDR2 (germline): SGHTA, FQGTGA. Trimming removed 5 bases at V and 3 bases at J, with 7 bases between. The CDR3 DNA reads as TGTGCCAGCAGCGAGACTTACACCGGGGAGCTGTTTTTT. The encoded protein is CASSETYTGELFF. The entire variable domain, with the rest obtained from reference TRBV7-3 and TRBJ2-2, is as follows: GAGVSQTPSNKVTEKGKYVELRCDPISGHTALYWYRQSLGQGPEFLIYFQGTGAADDSGLPNDRFFAVRPEGSVSTLKIQRTERGDSAVYLCASSETYTGELFFGEGSRLTVL.

The chain carries TRBV25-1 and TRBJ1-4, with 8 bases identical to TRBD1. The CDR3 loop spans 14 amino acids. With V trimmed by 7 bases and J by 5 bases, 6 bases remained unmatched. Germline CDR1 MGHDK, CDR2 SYGVNS. The CDR3 loop is CASNPGGGNEKLFF. CDR3 sequence (DNA): TGTGCCAGCAACCCAGGGGGCGGCAATGAAAAACTGTTTTTT.

The genes are TRBV30 and TRBJ1-6; TRBD1 matches at 7 bases. Looked up from germline, CDR1 is GTSNPN and CDR2 is SVGIG (reference sequence). CDR3 length: 12 amino acids. V gave up 4 bases and J gave up 11 bases; unmatched junction bases: 5. The CDR3 coding sequence is TGTGCCTGGACAGGGGGTATCACACCCCTCCACTTT. Translation gives CAWTGGITPLHF.

The genes are TRBV24-1 and TRBJ2-3, with D perhaps matching TRBD2 (7 bases). This CDR3 is built from 16 residues. The V end lost 2 bases, the J end lost 1 base, and 12 bases lay between the germline ends. The germline V gene encodes CDR1 KGHDR and CDR2 SFDVKD. The CDR3 reads CATSDSTGRGTDTQYF. The CDR3, as DNA: TGTGCCACCAGTGATTCCACAGGGAGGGGCACAGATACGCAGTATTTT.

The chain has TRBV28 and TRBJ1-2; D is ambiguous. The CDR3 extends over 13 amino acids. CDR1 is MDHEN and CDR2 is SYDVKM in the germline V gene. Trimming left V 7 bases short and J 4 bases short, with 13 bases between. The CDR3 is CASTPPGRYGYTF. As DNA, the CDR3 is TGTGCCAGCACCCCCCCGGGTCGCTATGGCTACACCTTC.

J is TRBJ1-2 and V is TRBV4-3; 7 bases match TRBD1. The CDR3 is 13 amino acids. Unmatched junction bases numbered 2, after V lost 1 base and J lost 6 bases. Germline CDR1 is LGHNA and CDR2 is YSLEER. This CDR3 is CASSQGQGNGYTF. In DNA, the CDR3 is TGCGCCAGCAGCCAAGGACAGGGCAATGGCTACACCTTC.

The genes are TRBV11-3 and TRBJ1-1; D possibly corresponds to TRBD1 (6 bases). The germline V and J ends were trimmed by 3 bases and 4 bases, with 9 bases remaining between them. The CDR3 totals 13 residues. CDR1 is SGHNT and CDR2 is YENEEA in the germline V gene. CDR3 sequence (DNA): TGTGCCAGCAGCTTGCAGGGGACCACTGAAGCTTTCTTT. It specifies CASSLQGTTEAFF.

This chain links TRBV5-1 with TRBJ2-7, with D possibly being TRBD2 (6 bases). Trimming left V 4 bases short and J 3 bases short, with 11 bases between. Germline CDR1 is SGHRS and CDR2 is YFSETQ. CDR3 length: 13 amino acids. Here the CDR3 reads CASSRDFYYEQYF. As DNA, the CDR3 is TGCGCCAGCAGCCGGGACTTTTACTACGAGCAGTACTTC. Together with reference TRBV5-1 and TRBJ2-7, the CDR3 gives the full variable domain: KAGVTQTPRYLIKTRGQQVTLSCSPISGHRSVSWYQQTPGQGLQFLFEYFSETQRNKGNFPGRFSGRQFSNSRSEMNVSTLELGDSALYLCASSRDFYYEQYFGPGTRLTVT.

J is TRBJ1-4 and V is TRBV5-4; D possibly corresponds to TRBD1 (5 bases). The CDR3 is 13 amino acids. V lost 4 bases, J lost 4 bases, and 8 bases lay in between. Germline lookup yields CDR1 SGHNT and CDR2 YYREEE (reference sequence). DNA of the CDR3: TGTGCCAGCAGCGCGGGGGTTAATGAAAAACTGTTTTTT. Its translation is CASSAGVNEKLFF.

Only one count was recorded for this clone. The chain employs TRBV5-1 and TRBJ2-3; 8 nucleotides line up with TRBD1. Germline-derived CDR1 and CDR2 are SGHRS and YFSETQ. V gave up 0 bases and J gave up 2 bases; unmatched junction bases: 5. The length of the CDR3 is 16 residues. CDR3 bases: TGCGCCAGCAGCTTGGCCGGACAGGGACCCACAGATACGCAGTATTTT. Translation: CASSLAGQGPTDTQYF.

V is TRBV5-1 and J is TRBJ1-1; D is unclear. The CDR3 is 14 amino acids. In germline, CDR1 is SGHRS, CDR2 YFSETQ. V gave up 2 bases and J gave up 0 bases, with 8 bases separating them. The CDR3 is CASSFSPVNTEAFF. DNA of the CDR3: TGCGCCAGCAGCTTCTCCCCTGTGAACACTGAAGCTTTCTTT.

The chain links TRBV27 to TRBJ2-2; 12 bases align to TRBD2. This CDR3 contains 16 residues. The V gene end was trimmed by 7 bases and the J gene end by 7 bases; junction bases not matched to a gene: 10. Germline V gene lookup returns CDR1 MNHEY and CDR2 SMNVEV (reference sequence). CDR3 coding DNA: TGTGCCAGCACCCTCGTGACTAGCGGGGGTTACGGGGAGCTGTTTTTT. This encodes CASTLVTSGGYGELFF.

The chain carries TRBV7-8 and TRBJ2-7; the D gene is possibly TRBD2 (5 bases). V dropped 5 bases and J dropped 1 base, with 15 bases sitting between them. CDR3 length equals 15 residues. The germline CDR1 and CDR2 sequences are SGHVS and FQNEAQ. The CDR3 sequence is CASSLGLRVSYEQYF. CDR3 coding DNA: TGTGCCAGCAGCCTCGGACTTCGGGTGTCCTACGAGCAGTACTTC.

The rearrangement links TRBV12-3 or TRBV12-4 to TRBJ1-1, with D unresolved. This CDR3 comprises 11 residues. V was pared by 5 bases and J by 7 bases, with 8 bases between. In DNA, the CDR3 is TGTGCCAGCAGTACAGCCCTTGAAGCTTTCTTT. Translated: CASSTALEAFF.

This sequence joins TRBV19 and TRBJ2-7, with 9 bases aligning to TRBD1. CDR3 length equals 15 residues. Germline assignment: CDR1 LNHDA and CDR2 SQIVND (reference sequence). The J segment lost 1 base and the V segment lost 4 bases, leaving 5 bases of the junction unmatched. This CDR3 reads CASSTGQGASYEQYF. In DNA, the CDR3 is TGTGCCAGTAGTACGGGACAGGGAGCGTCCTACGAGCAGTACTTC.

The V gene is TRBV30, the J gene TRBJ1-1; D is perhaps TRBD1 (5 bases). CDR3 length: 16 residues. V lost 0 bases and J 0 bases, leaving 14 bases between the germline ends. The V gene's germline CDR1 is GTSNPN and CDR2 SVGIG (reference sequence). This CDR3 is CAWSVRAGHMNTEAFF. DNA of the CDR3: TGTGCCTGGAGTGTAAGGGCAGGGCACATGAACACTGAAGCTTTCTTT.

The V and J genes are TRBV18 and TRBJ2-2; 7 bases line up with TRBD2. The CDR3 totals 16 residues. Trimming cost V 3 bases and J 3 bases; bases outside gene matches: 7. Germline V CDR1 and CDR2: KGHSH, LQKENI. This CDR3 is CASSPALAEYTGELFF. In DNA, the CDR3 is TGTGCCAGCTCACCTGCGCTAGCGGAGTACACCGGGGAGCTGTTTTTT.

The chain employs TRBV3-1 (or the pseudogene TRBV3-2) and TRBJ2-5; 13 bases agree with TRBD2. CDR1 is LGHDT, CDR2 YNNKEL, per germline (reference sequence). The CDR3 has 15 residues. Trimming removed 5 bases from V and 4 bases from J; junction bases left unmatched: 4. CDR3 bases: TGTGCCAGCAGCACGCGGACTAGCGGGGGAGAGACCCAGTACTTC. It is translated as CASSTRTSGGETQYF.

The CDR3 region is CASRSGTANEKLFF. In DNA form, the CDR3 reads TGCGCCAGCAGATCCGGGACAGCTAATGAAAAACTGTTTTTT. The J gene is TRBJ1-4, the V gene TRBV5-1; 7 bases line up with TRBD1. After removal of 5 bases from V and 3 bases from J, the junction contained 4 bases not matched to a gene. This CDR3 region has 14 residues. CDR1 is SGHRS and CDR2 is YFSETQ in the germline V gene.

This rearrangement joins TRBV2 to TRBJ1-5; the D gene is possibly TRBD1 (5 bases). Germline-derived CDR1 and CDR2 are SNHLY and FYNNEI. The CDR3 length is 14 residues. Deletions cut 6 bases from V and 1 base from J, with 10 bases between. CDR3 DNA sequence: TGTGCCAGCAGCCCGGGGGTAAGCAATCAGCCCCAGCATTTT. Amino acids: CASSPGVSNQPQHF.

The rearrangement links TRBV5-5 to TRBJ2-6; 7 nucleotides match TRBD1. Looked up from germline, CDR1 is SGHKS and CDR2 is YYEKEE (reference sequence). The V gene end was trimmed by 5 bases and the J gene end by 9 bases; junction bases not matched to a gene: 14. The CDR3 runs to 16 residues. The CDR3 here is CASSHHWDRSLNVLTF. The DNA of the CDR3 is TGTGCCAGCAGTCACCATTGGGACAGATCCCTCAACGTCCTGACTTTC.

The CDR3 spells CAWRRQGVENSPLHF. As DNA, the CDR3 is TGTGCCTGGCGACGACAGGGGGTCGAGAATTCACCCCTCCACTTT. The V gene is TRBV30, the J gene TRBJ1-6; 9 positions match TRBD1. CDR3 length: 15 amino acids. J was trimmed by 7 bases and V by 5 bases; bases with no gene match: 9. Germline CDR1 GTSNPN, CDR2 SVGIG (reference sequence).

The sample holds one count of this clone. The rearrangement uses TRBV27 and TRBJ2-7, with 10 bases lining up with TRBD1. Germline CDR1 reads MNHEY; CDR2 reads SMNVEV (reference sequence). The V segment lost 3 bases and the J segment 4 bases; nucleotides outside the gene matches: 12. The length of the CDR3 is 17 residues. DNA for the CDR3: TGTGCCAGCAGTTTTAGTTTGTTGGGGACAGGGGTGTACGAGCAGTACTTC. Amino acids: CASSFSLLGTGVYEQYF.

This clone was seen only once. The V call is TRBV5-1, the J call TRBJ1-1; tentatively, D is TRBD1 (6 bases). CDR1 SGHRS and CDR2 YFSETQ come from the germline V gene. The CDR3 is made up of 15 amino acids. Trimming took 3 bases from V and 1 from J, leaving 13 bases between them. CDR3 bases: TGCGCCAGCAGCTGGACAGCATTCAAGAACACTGAAGCTTTCTTT. Its translation: CASSWTAFKNTEAFF.

CDR3 in DNA: TGTGCCAGCGGCCCAGGGAATTCTGGAAACACCATATATTTT. Protein product: CASGPGNSGNTIYF. The V gene is TRBV28, the J gene TRBJ1-3; perhaps TRBD1 as D (5 bases). CDR3 length: 14 residues. Germline V gene lookup returns CDR1 MDHEN and CDR2 SYDVKM. V was cut by 8 bases and J by 1 base, with 12 bases left in between.